The 13 T cell receptor beta chains in this list originate from one sample, sequenced in a study of cytomegalovirus exposure and HLA in healthy donors. It was with 60 Vbeta and 13 Jbeta primers that the PCR ran. Clones were sequenced by immunoSEQ multiplex PCR, and TCRdb holds only the in-frame ones, with some missing. Of some 91,000 clones listed, roughly 86% are singletons. Sample: PBMCs. The source is a man aged 30 to 45 in good health and CMV-seropositive.

The rearrangement joins TRBV9 to TRBJ2-1, with 12 bases aligning to TRBD2. CDR3 length: 16 amino acids. Germline V gene data show CDR1 as SGDLS and CDR2 as YYNGEE. V gave up 3 bases and J gave up 0 bases; unmatched junction bases: 1. As DNA, the CDR3 is TGTGCCAGCAGCGAGACTAGCGGGAGCTCCTACAATGAGCAGTTCTTC. Protein: CASSETSGSSYNEQFF. The full variable domain, with the rest looked up from reference TRBV9 and TRBJ2-1, is DSGVTQTPKHLITATGQRVTLRCSPRSGDLSVYWYQQSLDQGLQFLIQYYNGEERAKGNILERFSAQQFPDLHSELNLSSLELGDSALYFCASSETSGSSYNEQFFGPGTRLTVL.

J is TRBJ2-5 and V is TRBV5-6; no clear D. Trimming took 0 bases from V and 0 from J, leaving 6 bases between them. CDR3 length: 14 amino acids. Per the germline V gene, CDR1 is SGHDT and CDR2 is YYEEEE. The chain's CDR3 is CASSLAGHQETQYF. In nucleotides, the CDR3 is TGTGCCAGCAGCTTGGCCGGTCACCAAGAGACCCAGTACTTC.

The rearrangement joins TRBV6-1 to TRBJ1-2, with D possibly being TRBD1 (5 bases). This CDR3 has 13 residues. V was clipped by 7 bases and J by 5 bases, with 14 bases between them. Germline lookup yields CDR1 MNHNS and CDR2 SASEGT. CDR3 in DNA: TGTGCCAGCACTAAAACCGACAGTTATGGCTACACCTTC. Encoded protein: CASTKTDSYGYTF.

The rearrangement uses TRBV10-3 and TRBJ1-5, with D possibly TRBD1 on 6 matching bases. The length of the CDR3 is 20 residues. V was cut by 0 bases and J by 0 bases, with 21 bases left in between. Per germline, CDR1 ENHRY and CDR2 SYGVKD. CDR3 nucleotides: TGTGCCATCAGTGAGTCAGGTGCAGGGGAGGGGTTTAGTAGCAATCAGCCCCAGCATTTT. Encoded protein: CAISESGAGEGFSSNQPQHF.

A single count supports this clone. V gene TRBV15 combines with J gene TRBJ2-1, with 7 bases matching TRBD1. The germline V gene encodes CDR1 LNHNV and CDR2 YYDKDF (reference sequence). V gave up 3 bases and J gave up 4 bases; unmatched junction bases: 3. The CDR3 totals 14 residues. CDR3 sequence reads: CATSRGQLYNEQFF. CDR3 nucleotides: TGTGCCACCAGCAGGGGACAGCTGTACAATGAGCAGTTCTTC.

This sequence joins TRBV5-5 and TRBJ2-5; 12 bases line up with TRBD1. This CDR3 contains 16 residues. Germline trimming cut 0 bases from V and 5 bases from J; bases unmatched to any gene: 5. Germline V gene data show CDR1 as SGHKS and CDR2 as YYEKEE (reference sequence). CDR3 residues: CASSLEGQGAGETQYF. The CDR3 DNA reads as TGTGCCAGCAGCTTGGAGGGACAGGGGGCGGGGGAGACCCAGTACTTC.

V is TRBV21-1 and J is TRBJ2-7; the listed D gene, TRBD2, was not tested against the DNA. TRBV21-1 counts as a pseudogene. This CDR3 is 13 amino acids long. The CDR3 DNA is TGTGCCAGCAGCAAAGGGACTTTTTACGAGCAGTACTTC. Its translation: CASSKGTFYEQYF.

Written as DNA, the CDR3 is TGTGCCAGCAGTTTGGCGGGGGTGGGCAATCAGCCCCAGCATTTT. The encoded protein is CASSLAGVGNQPQHF. This chain connects TRBV27 to TRBJ1-5; D is perhaps TRBD1 (5 bases). CDR3 length: 15 residues. The germline V gene encodes CDR1 MNHEY and CDR2 SMNVEV (reference sequence). The V and J ends lost 3 bases and 2 bases respectively, with 11 bases between them.

The chain combines TRBV19 with TRBJ1-2; perhaps TRBD1 as D (5 bases). Germline V CDR1 and CDR2: LNHDA, SQIVND (reference sequence). The germline V and J ends were trimmed by 3 bases and 4 bases, with 9 bases remaining between them. There are 13 residues in the CDR3. CDR3 in amino acids: CASSILGGYGYTF. The CDR3 nucleotides read TGTGCCAGTAGTATCCTCGGGGGCTATGGCTACACCTTC.

As concerns this clone: At one boundary the junction diverges from the germline segment, which might be a read error. V and J are TRBV20-1 and TRBJ2-7; 9 nucleotides line up with TRBD2. The CDR3 loop spans 11 amino acids. In germline, CDR1 is DFQATT, CDR2 SNEGSKA (reference sequence). The CDR3 coding sequence is TGCAGTGCTAAGACGACTAGCGGTTCTCCGTTC. This sequence encodes CSAKTTSGSPF.

The genes are TRBV4-1 and TRBJ2-5, with TRBD1 matching 8 bases. Trimming at V came to 4 bases and at J to 8 bases, leaving 15 bases not matched to a gene. The CDR3 contains 16 residues. Germline V gene data show CDR1 as MGHRA and CDR2 as YSYEKL. DNA of the CDR3: TGCGCCAGCAGCCTAGTTGCGACAGGGGAGGCGAGAACCCAGTACTTC. Translation: CASSLVATGEARTQYF.

The V and J genes are TRBV7-8 and TRBJ1-4; 10 bases line up with TRBD1. V shed 4 bases and J 7 bases; nucleotides not matched to a gene: 12. Germline V gives CDR1 SGHVS, CDR2 FQNEAQ. The CDR3 is 17 residues long. For the CDR3, the DNA is TGTGCCAGCAGCTCGGACAGGGGGATTAGTCGGAGTGAAAAACTGTTTTTT. Translated, it gives CASSSDRGISRSEKLFF.

This clone has just a few counts. V and J are TRBV5-4 and TRBJ2-1, with TRBD2 matching 10 bases. The germline V gene has CDR1 SGHNT and CDR2 YYREEE (reference sequence). J gave up 8 bases and V 3 bases, and 5 bases lay outside the gene matches. The CDR3 has 14 amino acids. The CDR3 DNA follows: TGTGCCAGCAGCTCGCCAGGACTAGCGGATGAGCAGTTCTTC. Its protein product is CASSSPGLADEQFF.